Below are 12 T cell receptor beta chains sequenced from a single sample in a study of T cell responses to AZD1222 COVID-19 vaccine. The table came from immunoSEQ multiplex PCR; TCRdb's copy has only in-frame clones and leaves some out. The sample records over 150,000 clones, about nine tenths being singletons. The sequenced sample was peripheral blood, obtained on day 0 of AZD1222 vaccination. Receptors originate from an adult in good health.

The J gene is TRBJ2-2, the V gene TRBV5-1; D possibly corresponds to TRBD2 (6 bases). The CDR3 runs 15 residues. Germline assignment: CDR1 SGHRS and CDR2 YFSETQ. Trimming removed 7 bases from V and 3 bases from J, with 16 bases in between. The CDR3 DNA reads TGCGCCAGCGCGCTTGGGGGGATCCACACCGGGGAGCTGTTTTTT. This encodes CASALGGIHTGELFF.

The CDR3, as DNA: TGTGCCAGCAGGGAACGCATGCAGGGGGGAAATGAGCAGTTCTTC. This sequence encodes CASRERMQGGNEQFF. The chain links TRBV7-9 to TRBJ2-1; TRBD1 is a possible D gene (7 bases). This CDR3 has 15 residues. V lost 6 bases and J 7 bases, leaving 19 bases between the germline ends. Germline assignment: CDR1 SEHNR and CDR2 FQNEAQ (reference sequence). Full variable domain (missing parts from reference TRBV7-9 and TRBJ2-1): DTGVSQNPRHKITKRGQNVTFRCDPISEHNRLYWYRQTLGQGPEFLTYFQNEAQLEKSRLLSDRFSAERPKGSFSTLEIQRTEQGDSAMYLCASRERMQGGNEQFFGPGTRLTVL.

The chain is built from TRBV12-3 or TRBV12-4 and TRBJ1-1; D remains unclear. V was cut by 3 bases and J by 9 bases, with 14 bases left in between. The CDR3 length is 13 residues. Here the CDR3 DNA reads TGTGCCAGCAGTTTGGACGAGTTCGGTCAAGCTTTCTTT. Protein product: CASSLDEFGQAFF.

This rearrangement joins TRBV28 to TRBJ1-5; D is perhaps TRBD1 (5 bases). CDR1 and CDR2 from the germline V gene are MDHEN and SYDVKM. V lost 7 bases and J 3 bases, leaving 10 bases between the germline ends. The CDR3 sequence is 13 residues long. The CDR3 loop is CASTRVSNQPQHF. The CDR3 DNA follows: TGTGCCAGCACCAGGGTTTCCAATCAGCCCCAGCATTTT.

The J gene is TRBJ2-5, the V gene TRBV5-8; D may match TRBD1 or TRBD2 (7 bases each). V was shortened by 7 bases and J by 4 bases, with 26 bases between the two germline ends. This CDR3 has 17 amino acids. The V gene's germline CDR1 is SGHTS and CDR2 YDEGEE. Here the CDR3 reads CASGDLYDREGGETQYF. The CDR3 nucleotides are TGTGCCAGCGGCGACCTATACGACAGGGAGGGAGGAGAGACCCAGTACTTC.

This chain links TRBV28 with TRBJ1-1; D might be TRBD1 (6 bases). CDR3 length: 13 amino acids. Germline loops: CDR1 MDHEN, CDR2 SYDVKM. The germline V and J ends were trimmed by 4 bases and 11 bases, with 17 bases remaining between them. The CDR3 sequence is CASSSGTLEDAFF. The CDR3 DNA follows: TGTGCCAGCAGTTCCGGGACACTCGAGGACGCTTTCTTT.

The chain uses TRBV4-2 and TRBJ1-4; 9 bases align to TRBD1. V lost 3 bases, J lost 8 bases, and 10 bases stayed unmatched. In germline, CDR1 is LGHNA, CDR2 YNFKEQ. This CDR3 region has 16 residues. In DNA form, the CDR3 reads TGTGCCAGCAGCCATAAACCGGGACAGGGCGAGGAAAAACTGTTTTTT. Protein product: CASSHKPGQGEEKLFF.

This chain joins TRBV27 and TRBJ2-3, with TRBD2 identical over 10 bases. The trim removed 6 bases at V and 3 bases at J, leaving 9 bases unmatched. This CDR3 is 16 amino acids long. CDR1 and CDR2 (germline): MNHEY, SMNVEV (reference sequence). CDR3 sequence: CASSLGPSGGTDTQYF. For the CDR3, the DNA is TGTGCCAGCAGCCTAGGGCCTAGCGGGGGTACAGATACGCAGTATTTT.

The genes are TRBV5-5 and TRBJ1-1, with D unclear. Trimming left V 1 base short and J 0 bases short, with 10 bases between. The length of the CDR3 is 15 residues. Germline assignment: CDR1 SGHKS and CDR2 YYEKEE (reference sequence). The CDR3, as DNA: TGTGCCAGCAGCTTGCAGACAAAAGTGAACACTGAAGCTTTCTTT. It encodes CASSLQTKVNTEAFF.

The gene calls are TRBV4-1 and TRBJ1-5, with unresolved D. The germline V gene has CDR1 MGHRA and CDR2 YSYEKL. The V end lost 0 bases, the J end lost 6 bases, and 15 bases lay between the germline ends. The CDR3 runs 16 residues. In DNA form, the CDR3 reads TGCGCCAGCAGCCAAGATCAGTGGGGTGGAGGTCAGCCCCAGCATTTT. Amino acids: CASSQDQWGGGQPQHF.

This chain connects TRBV5-6 to TRBJ2-7; 9 bases fit TRBD1. The CDR3 covers 18 residues. In germline, CDR1 is SGHDT, CDR2 YYEEEE. V was pared by 0 bases and J by 0 bases, with 10 bases of the junction left unmatched. Here the CDR3 DNA reads TGTGCCAGCAGCTTGGGTTGGGGACAGGGTACCCTCTCCTACGAGCAGTACTTC. Translation: CASSLGWGQGTLSYEQYF.

The chain employs TRBV3-1 (or the pseudogene TRBV3-2) and TRBJ1-1; no clear D. Looked up from germline, CDR1 is LGHDT and CDR2 is YNNKEL (reference sequence). This CDR3 is built from 15 residues. With 1 base removed from V and 2 bases from J, the gap between germline ends came to 11 bases. The CDR3 is CASSQAGRANTEAFF. CDR3 bases: TGTGCCAGCAGCCAAGCCGGTAGGGCAAACACTGAAGCTTTCTTT.